This entry is about one T cell receptor beta chain. What it binds is not known. Germline CDR1 and CDR2: MNHEY and SVGEGT. This CDR3 is 14 amino acids long. Trimming removed 6 bases at V and 2 bases at J, with 11 bases between. In TCRdb, the RT-PCR reads were re-called with MiXCR into one record per CDR3 protein. The table includes about 650,000 distinct CDR3 sequences, around 13% detected once. The data were taken from a study of response to subunit inactivated influenza vaccine. Points from the study as a whole: The authors put forward the suggestion that each seasonal influenza vaccination may bring in only a limited number of new T cells.

The TCR was taken from a man over 45 who received an inactivated influenza vaccine. The V and J genes are TRBV6-2 or TRBV6-3 and TRBJ1-5, with D perhaps TRBD1 (6 bases). The sample was PBMCs from blood, taken 14 days before vaccination. The CDR3 sequence: CASRVGQRNQPQHF. The DNA of the CDR3 is TGTGCCAGCAGGGTTGGACAGCGCAATCAGCCCCAGCATTTT.